Shown below are 3 T cell receptor beta chains from a single sample sequenced in a study of T-cell reconstitution after alpha-beta-depleted transplantation in children. A TCRbeta library incorporating unique molecular identifiers was prepared. TCRdb recomputed calls from the PCR reads with MiXCR, one row per CDR3 protein. Counted here are nearly 400,000 distinct CDR3 sequences, roughly 22% occurring once; the ten biggest clones make up less than 4.5%. The specimen comprised PBMCs from the stem cell graft donor, sampled from the stem cell graft. The receptors stem from a human donor who donated a stem cell graft to a child with acute myeloid leukemia.

The V and J genes are TRBV6-5 and TRBJ2-7; D is undetermined. With 1 base removed from V and 7 bases from J, the gap between germline ends came to 5 bases. This CDR3 has 11 amino acids. Germline assignment: CDR1 MNHEY and CDR2 SVGAGI. In DNA form, the CDR3 reads TGTGCCAGCAGTTACTTGACGGAGCAGTACTTC. Its protein is CASSYLTEQYF.

V is TRBV29-1 and J is TRBJ2-1; 13 bases match TRBD2. This CDR3 comprises 17 residues. Germline trimming cut 5 bases from V and 7 bases from J; bases unmatched to any gene: 14. CDR1 and CDR2 from the germline V gene are SQVTM and ANQGSEA. CDR3 coding DNA: TGCAGCGTTCTAGGGACTAGCGGGAAGGTTCAAAGGAATGAGCAGTTCTTC. It specifies CSVLGTSGKVQRNEQFF.

The rearrangement joins TRBV6-1 to TRBJ2-4, with D perhaps TRBD1 (6 bases). Deletions cut 5 bases from V and 2 bases from J, with 16 bases between. Germline lookup yields CDR1 MNHNS and CDR2 SASEGT. The CDR3 spans 16 residues. The CDR3 bases are TGTGCCAGCAGTCCCCGGACAGCGGATCCCAAAAACATTCAGTACTTC. This translates into CASSPRTADPKNIQYF.